A single sample gave rise to the 9 T cell receptor beta chains below, sequenced in a study of T cell repertoires in cytomegalovirus infection. These receptors have no identified antigens. Via MiXCR, TCRdb re-called the reads, giving one row per CDR3 protein. The sample has roughly 990,000 distinct CDR3 sequences, approximately 30% seen once. The material sequenced was cultured CD8+ T cells from PBMCs, taken from culture after CMV antigen stimulation. Receptor source: a human donor in good health (CMV status not recorded). Some clones in this sample may be carry-over from other donors' samples.

The chain carries TRBV7-9 and TRBJ2-7, with D tentatively TRBD1 or TRBD2 (5 bases each). This CDR3 spans 15 amino acids. Germline V CDR1 and CDR2: SEHNR, FQNEAQ (reference sequence). V lost 4 bases, J lost 3 bases, and 16 bases lay in between. This chain's CDR3 is CASSSGRDRIYEQYF. CDR3 coding DNA: TGTGCCAGCAGCTCCGGCCGGGACCGGATCTACGAGCAGTACTTC.

This clonotype was counted between two and nine times. The rearrangement uses TRBV7-9 and TRBJ2-5; possibly TRBD1 for D (5 bases). The V gene lost 1 base and the J gene lost 5 bases, with 11 bases spanning the gap. The CDR3 has 14 amino acids. Germline-derived CDR1 and CDR2 are SEHNR and FQNEAQ (reference sequence). The CDR3: CASSLGRATETQYF. The DNA of the CDR3 is TGTGCCAGCAGCTTAGGCAGGGCAACGGAGACCCAGTACTTC.

V usage is TRBV2 and J usage is TRBJ1-2, with D possibly TRBD1 on 6 matching bases. The CDR3 contains 14 residues. Germline CDR1 is SNHLY and CDR2 is FYNNEI. V shed 3 bases and J shed 4 bases, with 12 bases lying between them. The CDR3 region is CASSDPGEGYGYTF. Written as DNA, the CDR3 is TGTGCCAGCAGTGACCCAGGGGAGGGCTATGGCTACACCTTC.

This clonotype was found a few times. CDR3: CASDTEGASTDTQYF. In DNA, the CDR3 is TGTGCCAGCGATACTGAGGGGGCTAGCACAGATACGCAGTATTTT. This chain joins TRBV6-2 or TRBV6-3 and TRBJ2-3; TRBD1 aligns across 7 bases. Germline CDR1 and CDR2: MNHEY and SVGEGT. The CDR3 length is 15 residues. V dropped 8 bases and J dropped 0; count of bases not matched to a gene: 8.

This clonotype has only a few counts. V usage is TRBV12-3 or TRBV12-4 and J usage is TRBJ2-2; tentatively, D is TRBD2 (6 bases). Trimming left V 5 bases short and J 2 bases short, with 12 bases between. The CDR3 contains 15 residues. The CDR3 reads CASSPRDFNTGELFF. CDR3 nucleotide sequence: TGTGCCAGCAGTCCCCGGGACTTCAACACCGGGGAGCTGTTTTTT.

The rearrangement joins TRBV19 to TRBJ1-1; no reliable D call. Trimming removed 1 base from V and 5 bases from J, with 8 bases in between. The CDR3 has 13 residues. CDR1 and CDR2 (germline): LNHDA, SQIVND (reference sequence). The CDR3 coding sequence is TGTGCCAGTAGTATAGGGAAGAGGACTGAAGCTTTCTTT. Translated: CASSIGKRTEAFF.

The table lists this clonotype with a few counts. The chain carries TRBV20-1 and TRBJ2-7; perhaps TRBD1 as D (6 bases). Germline assignment: CDR1 DFQATT and CDR2 SNEGSKA (reference sequence). The V and J ends lost 6 bases and 0 bases respectively, with 15 bases between them. This CDR3 contains 14 residues. The CDR3 nucleotides read TGCAGTGCGAGATCCGGGACACCCTCCTACGAGCAGTACTTC. Protein: CSARSGTPSYEQYF.

V usage is TRBV6-1 and J usage is TRBJ2-3; TRBD1 matches 9 bases. CDR1 is MNHNS and CDR2 is SASEGT in the germline V gene. The junction had 10 bases not matched to a gene; V was cut back by 5 bases and J by 4 bases. The CDR3 extends over 16 amino acids. CDR3 DNA sequence: TGTGCCAGCAGTCTCCGACAGGGGGGTGTCCCAGATACGCAGTATTTT. Translation: CASSLRQGGVPDTQYF.

This sequence joins TRBV7-6 and TRBJ2-7; 7 positions match TRBD1. Germline V gene lookup returns CDR1 SGHVS and CDR2 FNYEAQ. The CDR3 is made up of 16 amino acids. Trimming took 5 bases from V and 5 from J; bases not matched to a gene: 15. The CDR3 DNA reads as TGTGCCAGCAGCGGCTATACACAGGGGCAAGGGGACGAGCAGTACTTC. Protein: CASSGYTQGQGDEQYF.